Sequencing of this TCR beta chain was carried out in a study of beta chain features in type 1 diabetes. Comments on this clone: The sample carries other DNA sequences with the same CDR3.

This CDR3 has 14 amino acids. Per the germline V gene, CDR1 is KGHSH and CDR2 is LQKENI. J gave up 2 bases and V 3 bases, and 2 bases lay outside the gene matches. Sequenced material consisted of expressed TCRB transcripts (all of the isolated RNA was reverse transcribed). Clones were sequenced by immunoSEQ multiplex PCR, and TCRdb holds only the in-frame ones, with some missing. The table has a few hundred thousand clones, approximately 15% seen once; the top ten hold roughly 0.033%. Sorted cells reached over 95% purity in every population. The genes are TRBV18 and TRBJ2-7; 9 bases are shared with TRBD1. The source is a man aged 25 to 45 in good health. Source material: naive CD4+ T cells from blood. CDR3 in amino acids: CASSPGQGAYEQYF. As DNA, the CDR3 is TGTGCCAGCTCACCGGGACAGGGCGCCTACGAGCAGTACTTC.